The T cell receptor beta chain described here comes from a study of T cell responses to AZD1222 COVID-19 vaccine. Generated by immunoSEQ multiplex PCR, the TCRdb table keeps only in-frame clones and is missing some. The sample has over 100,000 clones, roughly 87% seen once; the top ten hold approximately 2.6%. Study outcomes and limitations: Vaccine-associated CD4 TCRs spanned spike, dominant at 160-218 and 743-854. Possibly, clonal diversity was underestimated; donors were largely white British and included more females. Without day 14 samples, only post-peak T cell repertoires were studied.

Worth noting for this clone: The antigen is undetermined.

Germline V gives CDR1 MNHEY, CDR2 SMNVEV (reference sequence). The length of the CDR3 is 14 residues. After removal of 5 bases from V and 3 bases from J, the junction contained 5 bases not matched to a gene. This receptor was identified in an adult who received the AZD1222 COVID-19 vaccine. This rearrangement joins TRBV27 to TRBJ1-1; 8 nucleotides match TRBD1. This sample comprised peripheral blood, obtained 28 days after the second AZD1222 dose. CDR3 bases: TGTGCCAGCAGTCGCACGACAGGGGACACTGAAGCTTTCTTT. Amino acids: CASSRTTGDTEAFF.